This TCR beta chain was recovered during a study of blood T cells in healthy people across ages. Primers used in a second PCR of roughly 6 to 11 cycles were a sample-barcoded 5' primer and a J-beta primer mix. TCRdb re-called the 5' RACE reads with MiXCR, one entry per CDR3 protein. The data contain 380,000 or so distinct CDR3 sequences, about 55% of them singletons. The CDR3 loop spans 13 amino acids. The germline V gene has CDR1 MNHEY and CDR2 SMNVEV (reference sequence). Unmatched junction bases numbered 7, after V lost 5 bases and J lost 7 bases. Study-level results: Among long-lived donors, naive CD4+ cells were more numerous and diversity higher than in aged donors. A roughly linear fall in TCR beta diversity per million T cells was seen with increasing age.

This clonotype occurred many times. The antigen is unknown. The receptor's source is a man aged 55-75 years in good health. The sequencing sample was made of blood. The genes are TRBV27 and TRBJ1-2; 7 nucleotides line up with TRBD1. The CDR3 protein is CASSERQGGGYTF. The CDR3 DNA reads TGTGCCAGCAGTGAACGACAGGGCGGTGGCTACACCTTC.